The clone carrying this T cell receptor beta chain was observed once. Its antigen is still unknown. The data originate from a study of chemoradiotherapy in HPV16-positive cancers. Across the whole study: Candidate HPV-specific T-cell clones and common TCR motifs came from functional assays in a couple of HPV16-positive patients.

Study conclusions and caveats: HPV-responsive T-cell expansion during chemoradiotherapy was linked to improved recurrence-free survival in HPV16-positive patients. HPV-specific T cells were functionally defined from only a couple of HPV16-positive patients. Candidate HPV-specific clones and E7-related TCR motifs grew in tumor during treatment.

The data were produced by immunoSEQ multiplex PCR, yet TCRdb's version contains in-frame clones alone and is incomplete. The sample lists around 22,000 clones, roughly 90% occurring once. From germline, CDR1 is SGHNT and CDR2 YYREEE (reference sequence). The CDR3 sequence is 15 residues long. Deletions cut 1 base from V and 3 bases from J, with 13 bases between. The sequence derives from a human donor with HPV-associated anogenital cancer. The sample consisted of blood, taken from a patient who underwent chemoradiotherapy. V and J are TRBV5-4 and TRBJ2-5; either TRBD1 or TRBD2 may fit D (5 bases each). The CDR3 reads CASSLLLGVEETQYF. As DNA, the CDR3 is TGTGCCAGCAGCTTGCTTTTGGGGGTAGAAGAGACCCAGTACTTC.